Presented here are 20 T cell receptor beta chains from one specimen sequenced in a study of regulatory T cells in long-lasting Graves disease. Sequencing libraries for TCR beta were prepared with iRepertoire HTBI primers and Arm-PCR of CDR3 regions. TCRdb passed the multiplex PCR reads through MiXCR, listing each CDR3 protein once. The sample comprises roughly 400,000 distinct CDR3 sequences, roughly a fifth of which are singletons, and approximately 14% rests with the top ten. Indicated time point: persistent/refractory GD, antithyroid drugs over 5 years with positive TRAb. There was RNA extracted from PBMCs, and the TCR library was made from it. This material consisted of peripheral blood mononuclear cells (PBMCs), taken when the disease was refractory, from a patient treated with antithyroid drugs. The receptors were gathered from a female donor with Graves disease.

In the case of this clonotype: A much larger clone is a single base away; this may be a read error. The chain has TRBV9 and TRBJ2-3; D perhaps matches TRBD1 (6 bases). Germline V gives CDR1 SGDLS, CDR2 YYNGEE. The CDR3 spans 15 residues. Trimming left V 0 bases short and J 1 base short, with 9 bases between. The CDR3 region has the DNA TGTGCCAGCAGCGTAGGAGGGGGAGGCACAGATACGCAGTATTTT. It yields the protein CASSVGGGGTDTQYF.

The gene calls are TRBV5-6 and TRBJ2-7, with D uncertain. Germline-derived CDR1 and CDR2 are SGHDT and YYEEEE. The CDR3 is 13 residues long. V shed 3 bases and J shed 2 bases, with 9 bases lying between them. The CDR3 spells CASSSIRPYEQYF. The CDR3, as DNA: TGTGCCAGCAGCTCTATCCGGCCCTACGAGCAGTACTTC. The full variable domain, with the rest looked up from reference TRBV5-6 and TRBJ2-7, is DAGVTQSPTHLIKTRGQQVTLRCSPKSGHDTVSWYQQALGQGPQFIFQYYEEEERQRGNFPDRFSGHQFPNYSSELNVNALLLGDSALYLCASSSIRPYEQYFGPGTRLTVT.

In this sample, this clonotype turned up many times. The rearrangement joins TRBV7-9 to TRBJ2-2, with 8 bases aligning to TRBD2. CDR1 is SEHNR and CDR2 is FQNEAQ in the germline V gene (reference sequence). The CDR3 has 14 residues. The V segment lost 5 bases and the J segment 6 bases; nucleotides outside the gene matches: 5. The CDR3 DNA reads as TGTGCCAGCAGCAGGACTAGCTCTTCCGGGGAGCTGTTTTTT. This translates into CASSRTSSSGELFF. Looking up the rest from reference TRBV7-9 and TRBJ2-2 gives the full variable domain: DTGVSQNPRHKITKRGQNVTFRCDPISEHNRLYWYRQTLGQGPEFLTYFQNEAQLEKSRLLSDRFSAERPKGSFSTLEIQRTEQGDSAMYLCASSRTSSSGELFFGEGSRLTVL.

This chain uses TRBV19 with TRBJ2-2; a possible D gene is TRBD1 (6 bases). Germline V CDR1 and CDR2: LNHDA, SQIVND (reference sequence). Trimming stripped 4 bases from V and 3 bases from J, with 9 bases between. This CDR3 has 14 residues. CDR3 nucleotide sequence: TGTGCCAGTAGTACACAGGGTGACACCGGGGAGCTGTTTTTT. It yields the protein CASSTQGDTGELFF.

At least ten counts were recorded for this clonotype. The chain couples TRBV2 to TRBJ2-7; 11 nucleotides line up with TRBD1. V gave up 3 bases and J gave up 5 bases; unmatched junction bases: 6. CDR3 length equals 15 residues. Germline V lookup: CDR1 SNHLY, CDR2 FYNNEI. The CDR3 loop is CASSEFRTGGDEQYF. The DNA for the CDR3 is TGTGCCAGCAGTGAGTTTCGGACAGGGGGCGACGAGCAGTACTTC.

This clonotype has more than one count but fewer than ten. The CDR3 DNA reads as TGTGCCAGCAGCTTGGGTTTCGGGCCGAAGAACACTGAAGCTTTCTTT. Protein: CASSLGFGPKNTEAFF. This chain links TRBV7-9 with TRBJ1-1; D is unclear. Deletions cut 3 bases from V and 1 base from J, with 15 bases between. The CDR3 is 16 residues long. CDR1 SEHNR and CDR2 FQNEAQ come from the germline V gene (reference sequence).

This clonotype was observed many times. For the CDR3, the DNA is TGCGCCAGCAGCTTGGGACAGGGATCATCAATGAACACTGAAGCTTTCTTT. Its translation is CASSLGQGSSMNTEAFF. V is TRBV5-1 and J is TRBJ1-1; TRBD1 agrees at 7 bases. Germline CDR1 is SGHRS and CDR2 is YFSETQ. Unmatched junction bases numbered 8, after V lost 0 bases and J lost 0 bases. This CDR3 comprises 17 residues.

At least ten counts were recorded for this clonotype. V is TRBV6-5 and J is TRBJ2-5, with D uncertain. Germline V lookup: CDR1 MNHEY, CDR2 SVGAGI. The CDR3 has 13 residues. Trimming removed 3 bases from V and 4 bases from J, with 9 bases in between. As DNA, the CDR3 is TGTGCCAGCAGTTATTATTTTCGAGAGACCCAGTACTTC. Translating it yields CASSYYFRETQYF.

This clonotype was seen a handful of times. The chain couples TRBV24-1 to TRBJ2-7; 8 bases fit TRBD1. Germline lookup yields CDR1 KGHDR and CDR2 SFDVKD. The CDR3 extends over 16 amino acids. V dropped 0 bases and J dropped 3; count of bases not matched to a gene: 6. In DNA form, the CDR3 reads TGTGCCACCAGTGATTTGACCGGGACAGGAGGCTACGAGCAGTACTTC. This translates into CATSDLTGTGGYEQYF.

The chain is built from TRBV7-2 and TRBJ2-7; TRBD2 aligns across 7 bases. J gave up 3 bases and V 2 bases, and 4 bases lay outside the gene matches. Germline lookup yields CDR1 SGHTA and CDR2 FQGNSA. The CDR3 length is 14 residues. The CDR3 DNA sequence: TGTGCCAGCAGCTTATCCGGGACTAACTACGAGCAGTACTTC. It codes for CASSLSGTNYEQYF.

This clonotype was detected only a few times. The V and J genes are TRBV6-5 and TRBJ2-2; tentatively, D is TRBD2 (5 bases). The V gene lost 2 bases and the J gene lost 8 bases, with 12 bases spanning the gap. This CDR3 is 14 amino acids long. Germline values: CDR1 MNHEY, CDR2 SVGAGI. CDR3 protein: CASSYRAALGELFF. DNA for the CDR3: TGTGCCAGCAGTTACAGAGCGGCCCTGGGGGAGCTGTTTTTT.

The chain recombines TRBV20-1 with TRBJ2-3; D is ambiguous. Germline lookup yields CDR1 DFQATT and CDR2 SNEGSKA (reference sequence). The CDR3 is made up of 13 amino acids. V was shortened by 6 bases and J by 4 bases, with 14 bases between the two germline ends. The CDR3, as DNA: TGCAGTGCCACAGACCGACGGGCAGATACGCAGTATTTT. Translating it yields CSATDRRADTQYF.

The chain employs TRBV3-1 and TRBJ2-7; D remains ambiguous. Looked up from germline, CDR1 is LGHDT and CDR2 is YNNKEL (reference sequence). Between the trimmed V and J ends, which lost 1 base and 2 bases, there was a span of 15 bases. This CDR3 is 16 amino acids long. DNA of the CDR3: TGTGCCAGCAGCCAAGGCCCGGACGTACGAACCTACGAGCAGTACTTC. Translating gives CASSQGPDVRTYEQYF.

This clonotype was picked up a small number of times. This chain connects TRBV6-1 to TRBJ2-7; possibly TRBD2 for D (5 bases). There are 16 residues in the CDR3. V was clipped by 6 bases and J by 2 bases, with 20 bases between them. The germline gives CDR1 MNHNS, CDR2 SASEGT. The CDR3: CASSQYRAPGTYEQYF. The CDR3 DNA follows: TGTGCCAGCAGCCAGTACCGGGCTCCCGGGACCTACGAGCAGTACTTC.

There are a few counts of this clonotype. The chain carries TRBV7-9 and TRBJ1-2; D is unresolved. The CDR3 contains 13 residues. V was trimmed by 1 base and J by 7 bases, leaving 10 bases between them. In germline, CDR1 is SEHNR, CDR2 FQNEAQ (reference sequence). The CDR3 reads CASSLVTDAGYTF. The CDR3 DNA is TGTGCCAGCAGCTTAGTTACAGACGCTGGCTACACCTTC.

Only a few counts were recorded for this clonotype. The chain uses TRBV5-5 and TRBJ2-6; unclear D gene. CDR1 and CDR2 (germline): SGHKS, YYEKEE (reference sequence). The CDR3 extends over 14 amino acids. The V end lost 3 bases, the J end lost 0 bases, and 4 bases lay between the germline ends. The CDR3 DNA is TGTGCCAGCAGCTCACACTCTGGGGCCAACGTCCTGACTTTC. Its translation: CASSSHSGANVLTF. Full variable domain (rest looked up from reference TRBV5-5 and TRBJ2-6): DAGVTQSPTHLIKTRGQQVTLRCSPISGHKSVSWYQQVLGQGPQFIFQYYEKEERGRGNFPDRFSARQFPNYSSELNVNALLLGDSALYLCASSSHSGANVLTFGAGSRLTVL.

CDR3: CASSQGQLNEAFF. The CDR3 coding sequence is TGTGCCAGCAGCCAAGGGCAGCTTAATGAAGCTTTCTTT. The V call is TRBV14, the J call TRBJ1-1; D is uncertain. Trimming shortened V by 1 base and J by 7 bases, and 10 bases separated the two germline ends. The germline gives CDR1 SGHDN, CDR2 FVKESK. The CDR3 runs to 13 residues.

This clonotype was counted at least ten times. The chain combines TRBV27 with TRBJ1-5; D uncertain. Germline assignment: CDR1 MNHEY and CDR2 SMNVEV (reference sequence). Trimming left V 5 bases short and J 9 bases short, with 14 bases between. CDR3 size: 13 residues. CDR3 bases: TGTGCCAGCAGTCCTCGACAAGCTCGGCCCCAGCATTTT. Translating gives CASSPRQARPQHF.

Only a few counts were recorded for this clonotype. The chain combines TRBV30 with TRBJ1-5, with D possibly TRBD1 on 5 matching bases. Germline V lookup: CDR1 GTSNPN, CDR2 SVGIG (reference sequence). V dropped 5 bases and J dropped 3 bases, with 8 bases sitting between them. The CDR3 totals 12 residues. CDR3 nucleotide sequence: TGTGCCTGGGGGACGGTCAATCAGCCCCAGCATTTT. It encodes CAWGTVNQPQHF.

This clonotype appeared many times. The gene calls are TRBV28 and TRBJ2-7; D call uncertain. Germline V gene lookup returns CDR1 MDHEN and CDR2 SYDVKM. Between the trimmed V and J ends, which lost 2 bases and 7 bases, there was a span of 9 bases. This CDR3 region has 12 residues. The CDR3 DNA is TGTGCCAGCAGTTTAGCTGTTGGAGAGCAGTACTTC. It specifies CASSLAVGEQYF.